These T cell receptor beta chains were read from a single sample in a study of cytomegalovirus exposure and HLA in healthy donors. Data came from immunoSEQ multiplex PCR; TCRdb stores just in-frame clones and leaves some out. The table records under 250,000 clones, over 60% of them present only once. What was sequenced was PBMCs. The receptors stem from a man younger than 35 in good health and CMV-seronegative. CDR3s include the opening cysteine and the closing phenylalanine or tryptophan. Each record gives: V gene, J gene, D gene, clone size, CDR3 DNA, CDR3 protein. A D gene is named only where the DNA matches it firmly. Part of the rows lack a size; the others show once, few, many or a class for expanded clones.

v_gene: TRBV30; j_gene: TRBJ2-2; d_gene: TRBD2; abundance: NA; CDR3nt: TGTGCTCAAGGGGGACTAGCGGGAGGAGGGGTCGGGGAGCTGTTTTTT; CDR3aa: CAQGGLAGGGVGELFF
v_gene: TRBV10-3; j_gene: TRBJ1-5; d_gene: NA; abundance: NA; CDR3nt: TGTGCCATCAGGGCGGATAGCAATCAGCCCCAGCATTTT; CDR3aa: CAIRADSNQPQHF
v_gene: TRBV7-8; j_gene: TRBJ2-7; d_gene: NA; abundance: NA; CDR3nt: TGTGCCAGCAGCTTAGAGGGGTTCAACGAGCAGTACTTC; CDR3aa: CASSLEGFNEQYF
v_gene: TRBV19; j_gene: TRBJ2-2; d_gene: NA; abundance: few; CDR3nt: TGTGCCAGTAGTAACAGACCGAACACCGGGGAGCTGTTTTTT; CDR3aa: CASSNRPNTGELFF
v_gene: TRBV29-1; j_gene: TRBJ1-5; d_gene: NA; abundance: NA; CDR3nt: TGCAGCGTTGCCCCCCCAGGCCAGCCCCAGCATTTT; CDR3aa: CSVAPPGQPQHF
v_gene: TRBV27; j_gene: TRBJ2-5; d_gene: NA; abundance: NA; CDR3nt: TGTGCCAGCAGCCCTGAAAGTTACACACAAGAGACCCAGTACTTC; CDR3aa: CASSPESYTQETQYF
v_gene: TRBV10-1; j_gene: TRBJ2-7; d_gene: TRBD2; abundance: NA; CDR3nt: TGCGCCAGCAGTGAGGGGGCGGGAGCGTCCTACGAGCAGTACTTC; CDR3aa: CASSEGAGASYEQYF
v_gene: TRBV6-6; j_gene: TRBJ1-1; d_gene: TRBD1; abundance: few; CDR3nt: TGTGCCAGCAGTCTTGACAACAGGGGTGAAGCTTTCTTT; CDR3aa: CASSLDNRGEAFF
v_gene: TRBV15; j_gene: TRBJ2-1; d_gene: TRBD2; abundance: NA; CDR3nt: TGTGCCACCAGCAGAGATAGCGGGAGGGCCTCGAGAAACAATGAGCAGTTCTTC; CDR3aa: CATSRDSGRASRNNEQFF
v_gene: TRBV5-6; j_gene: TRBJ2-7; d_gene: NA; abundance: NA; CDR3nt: TGTGCCAGCAGCCGTACCTACGAGCAGTACTTC; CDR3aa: CASSRTYEQYF
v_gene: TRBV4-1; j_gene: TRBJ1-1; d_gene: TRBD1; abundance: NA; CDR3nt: TGCGCCAGCAGTCTAACCCTAAGGGACAGAAACACTGAAGCTTTCTTT; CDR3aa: CASSLTLRDRNTEAFF
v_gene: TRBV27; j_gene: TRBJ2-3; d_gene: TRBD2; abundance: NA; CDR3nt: TGTGCCAGCAGTCACGGACTAGATAGAGATACGCAGTATTTT; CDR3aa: CASSHGLDRDTQYF
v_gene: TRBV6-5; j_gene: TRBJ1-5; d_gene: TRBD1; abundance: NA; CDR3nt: TGTGCCAGCAGTCTCAGGACAGGCTATCAGCCCCAGCATTTT; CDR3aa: CASSLRTGYQPQHF
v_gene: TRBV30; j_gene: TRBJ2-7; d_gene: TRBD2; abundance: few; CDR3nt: TGTGCCTGGTCCTCTAGCGGGAGTCGGGAGCAGTACTTC; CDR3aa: CAWSSSGSREQYF
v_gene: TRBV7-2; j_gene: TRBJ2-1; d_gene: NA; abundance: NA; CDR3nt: TGTGCCAGCAGCTTAGATAGCGGAACCTCCTACAATGAGCAGTTCTTC; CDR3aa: CASSLDSGTSYNEQFF
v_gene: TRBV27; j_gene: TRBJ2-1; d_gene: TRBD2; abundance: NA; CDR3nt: TGTGCCAGCAGTCCCGGACTAGCTTACAATGAGCAGTTCTTC; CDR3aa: CASSPGLAYNEQFF
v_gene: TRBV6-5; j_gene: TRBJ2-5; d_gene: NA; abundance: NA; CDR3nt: TGTGCCAGCAGCCAGAGGGTCCAAGAGACCCAGTACTTC; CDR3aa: CASSQRVQETQYF
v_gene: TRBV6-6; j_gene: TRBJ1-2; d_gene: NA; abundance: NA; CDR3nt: TGTGCCAGCAGTTACGAGGACAGCCATGGCTACACCTTC; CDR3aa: CASSYEDSHGYTF
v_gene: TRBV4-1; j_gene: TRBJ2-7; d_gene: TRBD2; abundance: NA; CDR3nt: TGCGCCAGCAGCCAAAACGTAGCGGGAGGGCCCCACGAGCAGTACTTC; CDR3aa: CASSQNVAGGPHEQYF
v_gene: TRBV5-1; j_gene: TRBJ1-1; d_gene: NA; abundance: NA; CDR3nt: TGCGCCAGCAGCCCGGGTGGGGCTCGCAACACTGAAGCTTTCTTT; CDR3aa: CASSPGGARNTEAFF
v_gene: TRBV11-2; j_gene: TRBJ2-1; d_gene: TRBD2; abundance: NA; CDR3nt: TGTGCCAGCAGCTTCCCGGGACTACGGGATGAGCAGTTCTTC; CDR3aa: CASSFPGLRDEQFF
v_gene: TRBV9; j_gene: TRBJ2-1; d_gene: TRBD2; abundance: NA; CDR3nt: TGTGCCAGCAGCTTGAGACTAGCGCCAAATGAGCAGTTCTTC; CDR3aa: CASSLRLAPNEQFF
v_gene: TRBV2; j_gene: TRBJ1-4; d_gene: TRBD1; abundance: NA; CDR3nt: TGTGCCACCCTGGACAGGGATGAAAAACTGTTTTTT; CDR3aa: CATLDRDEKLFF
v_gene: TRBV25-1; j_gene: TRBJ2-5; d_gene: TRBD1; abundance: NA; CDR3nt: TGTGCCAGCAGTGATCCGGGACAGAGACAAGAGACCCAGTACTTC; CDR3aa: CASSDPGQRQETQYF
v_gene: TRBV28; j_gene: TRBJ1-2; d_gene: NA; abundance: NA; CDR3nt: TGTGCCAGCAGTTTGCCGGCGGGACCCTCCTACACCTTC; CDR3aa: CASSLPAGPSYTF